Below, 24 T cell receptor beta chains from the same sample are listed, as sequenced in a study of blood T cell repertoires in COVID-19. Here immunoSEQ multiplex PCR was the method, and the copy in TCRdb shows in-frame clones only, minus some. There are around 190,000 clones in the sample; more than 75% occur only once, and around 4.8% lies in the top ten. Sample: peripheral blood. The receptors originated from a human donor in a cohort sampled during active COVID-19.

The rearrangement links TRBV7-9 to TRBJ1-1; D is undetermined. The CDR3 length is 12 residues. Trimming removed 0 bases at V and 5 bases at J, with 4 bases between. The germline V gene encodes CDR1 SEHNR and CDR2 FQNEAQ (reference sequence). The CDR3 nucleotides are TGTGCCAGCAGCTTAGCGCAGACTGAAGCTTTCTTT. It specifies CASSLAQTEAFF.

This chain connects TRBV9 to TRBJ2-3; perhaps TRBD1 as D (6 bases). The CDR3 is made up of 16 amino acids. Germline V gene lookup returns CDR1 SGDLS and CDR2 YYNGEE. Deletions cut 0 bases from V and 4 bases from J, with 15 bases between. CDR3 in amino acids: CASSVAEGVRADTQYF. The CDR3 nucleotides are TGTGCCAGCAGCGTAGCCGAGGGGGTCCGGGCAGATACGCAGTATTTT.

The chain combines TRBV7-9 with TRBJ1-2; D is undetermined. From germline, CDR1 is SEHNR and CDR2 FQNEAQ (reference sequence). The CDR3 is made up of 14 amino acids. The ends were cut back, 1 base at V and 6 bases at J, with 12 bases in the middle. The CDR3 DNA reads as TGTGCCAGCAGCTTAGGTGGCAGGTTCAATGGCTACACCTTC. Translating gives CASSLGGRFNGYTF.

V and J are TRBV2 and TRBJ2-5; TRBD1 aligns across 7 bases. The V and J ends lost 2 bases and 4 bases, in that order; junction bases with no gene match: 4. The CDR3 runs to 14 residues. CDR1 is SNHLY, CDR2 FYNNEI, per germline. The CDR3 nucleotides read TGTGCCAGCAGTGAATCGACAGGGCGAGAGACCCAGTACTTC. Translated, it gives CASSESTGRETQYF.

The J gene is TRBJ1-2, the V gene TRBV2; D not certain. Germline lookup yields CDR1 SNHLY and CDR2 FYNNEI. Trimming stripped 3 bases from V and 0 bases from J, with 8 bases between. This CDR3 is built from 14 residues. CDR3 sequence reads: CASSDGLTNYGYTF. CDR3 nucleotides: TGTGCCAGCAGTGACGGACTGACTAACTATGGCTACACCTTC.

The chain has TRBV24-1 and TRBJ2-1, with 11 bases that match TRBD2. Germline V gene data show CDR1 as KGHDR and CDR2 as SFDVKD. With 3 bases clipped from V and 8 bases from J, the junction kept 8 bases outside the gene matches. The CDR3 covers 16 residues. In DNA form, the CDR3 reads TGTGCCACCAGTGATCCCGTAGCGGGAGGGCCAGATGAGCAGTTCTTC. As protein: CATSDPVAGGPDEQFF.

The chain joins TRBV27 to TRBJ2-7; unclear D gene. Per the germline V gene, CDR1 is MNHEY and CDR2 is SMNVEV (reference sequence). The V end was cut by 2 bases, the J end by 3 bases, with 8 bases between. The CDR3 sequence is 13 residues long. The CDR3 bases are TGTGCCAGCAGTTTAGCAGGTTTCTACGAGCAGTACTTC. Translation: CASSLAGFYEQYF.

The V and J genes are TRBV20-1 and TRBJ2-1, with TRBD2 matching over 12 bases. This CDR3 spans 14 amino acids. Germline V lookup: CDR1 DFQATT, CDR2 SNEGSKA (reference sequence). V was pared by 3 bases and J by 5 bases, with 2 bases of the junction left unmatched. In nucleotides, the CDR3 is TGCAGTGCTAGTAGGACTAGCGGGAACAATGAGCAGTTCTTC. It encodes CSASRTSGNNEQFF.

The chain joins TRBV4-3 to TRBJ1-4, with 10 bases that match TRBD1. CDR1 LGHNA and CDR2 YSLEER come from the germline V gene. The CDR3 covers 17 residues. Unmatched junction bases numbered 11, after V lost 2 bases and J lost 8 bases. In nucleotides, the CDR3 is TGCGCCAGCAGCCAACTAAACGACAGGGGGCTAAGCGAAAAACTGTTTTTT. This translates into CASSQLNDRGLSEKLFF.

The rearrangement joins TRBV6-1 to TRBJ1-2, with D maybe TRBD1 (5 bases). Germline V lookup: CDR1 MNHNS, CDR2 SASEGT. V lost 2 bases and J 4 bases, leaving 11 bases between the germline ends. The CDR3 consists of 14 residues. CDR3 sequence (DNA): TGTGCCAGCAGTGAATATGGGGCCATCTATGGCTACACCTTC. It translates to CASSEYGAIYGYTF.

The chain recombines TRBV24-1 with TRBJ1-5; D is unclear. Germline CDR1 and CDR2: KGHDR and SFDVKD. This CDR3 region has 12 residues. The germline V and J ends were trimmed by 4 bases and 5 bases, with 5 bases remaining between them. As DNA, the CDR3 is TGTGCCACCAGTGAGTCAGATCAGCCCCAGCATTTT. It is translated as CATSESDQPQHF.

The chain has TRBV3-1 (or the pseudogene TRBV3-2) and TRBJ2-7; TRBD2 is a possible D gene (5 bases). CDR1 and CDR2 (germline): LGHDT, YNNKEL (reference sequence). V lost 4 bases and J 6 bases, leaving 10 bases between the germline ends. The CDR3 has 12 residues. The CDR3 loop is CASSLRRGEQYF. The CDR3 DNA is TGTGCCAGCAGCCTACGCCGGGGCGAGCAGTACTTC.

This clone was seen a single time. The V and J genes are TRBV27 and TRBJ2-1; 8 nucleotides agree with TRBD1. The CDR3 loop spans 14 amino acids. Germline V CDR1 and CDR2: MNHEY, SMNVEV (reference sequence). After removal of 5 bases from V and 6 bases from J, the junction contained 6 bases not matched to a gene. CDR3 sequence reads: CASSTPDRVNEQFF. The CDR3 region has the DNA TGTGCCAGCAGTACTCCGGACAGGGTCAATGAGCAGTTCTTC.

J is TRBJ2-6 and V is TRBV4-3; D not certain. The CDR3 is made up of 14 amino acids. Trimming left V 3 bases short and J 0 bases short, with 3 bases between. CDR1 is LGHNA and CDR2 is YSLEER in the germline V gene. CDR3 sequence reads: CASSQSSGANVLTF. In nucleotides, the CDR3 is TGCGCCAGCAGCCAGAGCTCTGGGGCCAACGTCCTGACTTTC.

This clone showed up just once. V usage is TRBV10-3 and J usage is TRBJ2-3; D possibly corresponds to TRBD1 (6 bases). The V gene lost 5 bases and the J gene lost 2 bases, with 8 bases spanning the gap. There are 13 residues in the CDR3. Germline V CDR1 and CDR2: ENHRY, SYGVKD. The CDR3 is CAISRDTTDTQYF. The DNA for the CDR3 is TGTGCCATCAGTCGGGACACCACAGATACGCAGTATTTT.

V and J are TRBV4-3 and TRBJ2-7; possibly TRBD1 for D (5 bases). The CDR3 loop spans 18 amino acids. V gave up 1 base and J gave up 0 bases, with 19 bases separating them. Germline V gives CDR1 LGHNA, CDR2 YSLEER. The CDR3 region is CASSQALHRSRSSYEQYF. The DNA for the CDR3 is TGCGCCAGCAGCCAAGCCCTGCACAGGTCCCGAAGCTCCTACGAGCAGTACTTC.

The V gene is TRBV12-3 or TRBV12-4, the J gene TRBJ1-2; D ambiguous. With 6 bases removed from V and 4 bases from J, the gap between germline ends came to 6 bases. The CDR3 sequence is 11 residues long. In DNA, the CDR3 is TGTGCCAGCAGGAGTCTCTATGGCTACACCTTC. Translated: CASRSLYGYTF.

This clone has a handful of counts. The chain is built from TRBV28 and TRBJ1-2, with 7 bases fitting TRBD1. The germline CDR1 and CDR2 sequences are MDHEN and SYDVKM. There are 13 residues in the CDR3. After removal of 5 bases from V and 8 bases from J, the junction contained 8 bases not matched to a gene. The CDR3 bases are TGTGCCAGCAGTCGACAGGGAATCTACGGCTACACCTTC. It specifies CASSRQGIYGYTF.

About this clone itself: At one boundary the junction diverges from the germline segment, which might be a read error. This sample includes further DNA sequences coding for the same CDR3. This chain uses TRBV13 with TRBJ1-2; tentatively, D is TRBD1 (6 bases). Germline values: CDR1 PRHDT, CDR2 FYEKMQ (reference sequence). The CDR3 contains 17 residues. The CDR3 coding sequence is TGTGCCAGCAGCTTAGGAGTTCAGGGGCCCCTATTCTATGGCTACACTTTC. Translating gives CASSLGVQGPLFYGYTF.

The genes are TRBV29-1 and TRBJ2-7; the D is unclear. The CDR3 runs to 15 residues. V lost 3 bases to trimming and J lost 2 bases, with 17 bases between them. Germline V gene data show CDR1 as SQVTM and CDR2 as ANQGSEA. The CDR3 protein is CSVEVETLRAYEQYF. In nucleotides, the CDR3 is TGCAGCGTTGAGGTGGAGACCTTGAGAGCCTACGAGCAGTACTTC.

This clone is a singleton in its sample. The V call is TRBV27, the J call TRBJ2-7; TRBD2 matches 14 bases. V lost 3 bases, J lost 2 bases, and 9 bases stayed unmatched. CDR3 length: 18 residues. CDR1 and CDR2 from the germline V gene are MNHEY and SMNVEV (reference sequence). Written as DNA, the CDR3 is TGTGCCAGCAGTTTCAGGGGGGGACTAGCGGGAGTTACCTACGAGCAGTACTTC. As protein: CASSFRGGLAGVTYEQYF.

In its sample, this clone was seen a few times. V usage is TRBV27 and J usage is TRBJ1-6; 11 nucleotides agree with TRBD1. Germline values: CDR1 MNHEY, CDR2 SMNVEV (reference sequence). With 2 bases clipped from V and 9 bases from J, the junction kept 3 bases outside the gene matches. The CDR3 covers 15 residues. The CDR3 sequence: CASSLGQGAGSPLHF. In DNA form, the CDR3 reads TGTGCCAGCAGTTTAGGACAGGGGGCTGGTTCACCCCTCCACTTT.

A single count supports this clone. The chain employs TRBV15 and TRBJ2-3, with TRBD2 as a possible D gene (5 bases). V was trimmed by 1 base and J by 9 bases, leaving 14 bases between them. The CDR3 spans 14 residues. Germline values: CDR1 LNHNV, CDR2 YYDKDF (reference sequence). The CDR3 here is CATSRGSLAGTQYF. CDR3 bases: TGTGCCACCAGCAGAGGGTCCCTAGCCGGGACGCAGTATTTT. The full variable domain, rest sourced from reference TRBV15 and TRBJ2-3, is DAMVIQNPRYQVTQFGKPVTLSCSQTLNHNVMYWYQQKSSQAPKLLFHYYDKDFNNEADTPDNFQSRRPNTSFCFLDIRSPGLGDTAMYLCATSRGSLAGTQYFGPGTRLTVL.

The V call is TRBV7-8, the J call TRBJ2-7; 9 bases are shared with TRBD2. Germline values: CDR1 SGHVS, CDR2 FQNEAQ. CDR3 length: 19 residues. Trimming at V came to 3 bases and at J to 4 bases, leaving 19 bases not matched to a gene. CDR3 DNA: TGTGCCAGCAGCTTCCTCCTAGCGGGGAGTGGAGGAACACAATACGAGCAGTACTTC. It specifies CASSFLLAGSGGTQYEQYF.